This T cell receptor beta chain is from a study of identical twins. General observations from the study: Zero-insertion findings could be partly confounded by invariant cells (MAIT and iNKT cells).

V was clipped by 6 bases and J by 0 bases; unmatched bases: 8. The CDR3 runs 15 residues. CDR1 is MNHNS and CDR2 is SASEGT in the germline V gene. Everyone who gave samples was a healthy Caucasian. MiXCR was run by TCRdb on the 5' RACE reads, yielding one entry per CDR3 protein. The table has more than 400,000 distinct CDR3 sequences, over 12% seen once. Note on this clonotype: The antigen is not known.

The same sample was also studied in work on yellow fever vaccine responses in identical twins.

Sequencing used CD4+ T cells sorted from blood. This chain connects TRBV6-1 to TRBJ2-7; 7 bases line up with TRBD2. The sequence came from a woman in her late teens or twenties in good health. CDR3 nucleotides: TGTGCCAGCAGAGTGTCCGGGACTAACTCCTACGAGCAGTACTTC. It yields the protein CASRVSGTNSYEQYF.